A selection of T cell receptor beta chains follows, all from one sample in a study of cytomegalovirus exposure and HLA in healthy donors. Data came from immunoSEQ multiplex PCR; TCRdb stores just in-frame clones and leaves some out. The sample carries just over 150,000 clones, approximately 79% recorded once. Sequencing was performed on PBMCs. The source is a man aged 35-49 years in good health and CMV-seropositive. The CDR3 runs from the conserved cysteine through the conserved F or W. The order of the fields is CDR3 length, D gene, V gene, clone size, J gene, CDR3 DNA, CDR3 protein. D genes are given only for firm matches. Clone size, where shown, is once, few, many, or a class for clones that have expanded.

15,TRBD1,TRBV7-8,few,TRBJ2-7,TGTGCCAGCAGTTTTATCCAAGGACAGGGGGGCGAGCAGTACTTC,CASSFIQGQGGEQYF
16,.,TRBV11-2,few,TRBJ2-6,TGTGCCAGCAGCCCGGGGGTTAGGTCTGGGGCCAACGTCCTGACTTTC,CASSPGVRSGANVLTF
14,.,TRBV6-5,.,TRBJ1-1,TGTGCCAGCAGATCCGACAGCATGAACACTGAAGCTTTCTTT,CASRSDSMNTEAFF
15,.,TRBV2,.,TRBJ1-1,TGTGCCAGCAGCCTCTTTACGGGGGGTAACACTGAAGCTTTCTTT,CASSLFTGGNTEAFF
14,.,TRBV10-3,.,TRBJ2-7,TGTGCCATCAGTGAGTCCCTAGACAGCTACGAGCAGTACTTC,CAISESLDSYEQYF
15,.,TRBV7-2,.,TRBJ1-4,TGTGCCAGCAGCTTAGTGGCGAGGAAAAATGAAAAACTGTTTTTT,CASSLVARKNEKLFF
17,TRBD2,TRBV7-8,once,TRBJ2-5,TGTGCCAGCAGCCATGACCTTAGCGGGGGGGCGGGAGAGACCCAGTACTTC,CASSHDLSGGAGETQYF
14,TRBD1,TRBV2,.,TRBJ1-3,TGTGCCAGCAGGACGGACAGGGCTGGAAACACCATATATTTT,CASRTDRAGNTIYF
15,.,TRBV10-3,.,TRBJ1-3,TGTGCCACACACGGGGGGGGGACCTCTGGAAACACCATATATTTT,CATHGGGTSGNTIYF
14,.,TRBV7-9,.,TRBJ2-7,TGTGCCAGCAGCTTAATCAAGGGGCGCGACGAGCAGTACTTC,CASSLIKGRDEQYF
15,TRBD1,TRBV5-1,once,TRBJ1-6,TGCGCCAGCAGCCCCGGACAGGGACAGGATTCACCCCTCCACTTT,CASSPGQGQDSPLHF
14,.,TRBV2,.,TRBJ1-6,TGTGCCAGCAGGGGAGGGCCCCATAATTCACCCCTCCACTTT,CASRGGPHNSPLHF
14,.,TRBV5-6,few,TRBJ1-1,TGTGCCAGCAGCCAAGGGTGGGGAGGCACTGAAGCTTTCTTT,CASSQGWGGTEAFF
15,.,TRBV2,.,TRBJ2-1,TGTGCCAGCAGCGACAAACGACTAGGGTGGGTTGAGCAGTTCTTC,CASSDKRLGWVEQFF
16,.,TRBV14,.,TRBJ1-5,TGTGCCAGCAGCCAAGATCGAGGGGGAAGCAATCAGCCCCAGCATTTT,CASSQDRGGSNQPQHF
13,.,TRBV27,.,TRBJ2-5,TGTGCCAGCAGCAGACCGGGGGAAGGGGAGCAGTACTTC,CASSRPGEGEQYF
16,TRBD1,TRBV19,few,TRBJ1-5,TGTGCCAGTAGTATAGGGGACAGCTATAGCAATCAGCCCCAGCATTTT,CASSIGDSYSNQPQHF
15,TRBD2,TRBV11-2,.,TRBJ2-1,TGTGCCAGCAGCGAGCTAGCGGGCTCCTACAATGAGCAGTTCTTC,CASSELAGSYNEQFF
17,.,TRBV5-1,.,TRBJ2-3,TGCGCCAGCAGCTTGACAGGGGGGGTTCCTAGCACAGATACGCAGTATTTT,CASSLTGGVPSTDTQYF
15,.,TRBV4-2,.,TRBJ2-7,TGTGCCAGCAGCGGCGACCGGGACATAATCTACGAGCAGTACTTC,CASSGDRDIIYEQYF
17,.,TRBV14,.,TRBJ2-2,TGTGCCAGCAGCCCGGGACACCTTACCAGTTGGGCCGGGGAGCTGTTTTTT,CASSPGHLTSWAGELFF
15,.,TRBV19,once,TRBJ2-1,TGTGCCAGTAGTATCCTAAACAGGGTTGGGAATGAGCAGTTCTTC,CASSILNRVGNEQFF
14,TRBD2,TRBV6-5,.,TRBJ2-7,TGTGCCAGCAGTTACAGGCGGGGGGCCTACGAGCAGTACTTC,CASSYRRGAYEQYF
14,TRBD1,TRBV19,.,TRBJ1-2,TGTGCCAGTAGTATAGCAGGGACAGAGGATGGCTACACCTTC,CASSIAGTEDGYTF
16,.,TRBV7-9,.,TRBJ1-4,TGTGCCAGCAGCACCCTCGGGGACTCCTATAATGAAAAACTGTTTTTT,CASSTLGDSYNEKLFF
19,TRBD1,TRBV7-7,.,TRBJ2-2,TGTGCTAGCAGCCCCCTAGGGACAGGGCCTGGCAGTGGCACCGGGGAGCTGTTTTTT,CASSPLGTGPGSGTGELFF
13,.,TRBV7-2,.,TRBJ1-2,TGTGCCAGCAGCCTCCTTGGGGCCTATGGCTACACCTTC,CASSLLGAYGYTF
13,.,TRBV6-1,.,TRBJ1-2,TGTGCCAGCCACCCCAGTGGGAGCTATGGCTACACCTTC,CASHPSGSYGYTF
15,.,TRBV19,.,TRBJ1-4,TGTGCCAGTAGTGGCTGGGACACCTGGGGTGAAAAACTGTTTTTT,CASSGWDTWGEKLFF
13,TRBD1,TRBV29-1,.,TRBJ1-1,TGCAGCGTTCCGGGACAGGGGAACACTGAAGCTTTCTTT,CSVPGQGNTEAFF
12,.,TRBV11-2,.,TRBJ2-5,TGTGCCAGCAGCCCGACTGGGGAGACCCAGTACTTC,CASSPTGETQYF
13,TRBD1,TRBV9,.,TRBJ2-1,TGTGCCAGCAGCCCCAGGGGGAAGAATGAGCAGTTCTTC,CASSPRGKNEQFF
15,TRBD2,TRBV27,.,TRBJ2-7,TGTGCCAGCAGTTCTGTAGCGGGGGCCTCCTACGAGCAGTACTTC,CASSSVAGASYEQYF
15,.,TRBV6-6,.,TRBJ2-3,TGTGCCAGCAGCGGACAGCCTCCTAGCACAGATACGCAGTATTTT,CASSGQPPSTDTQYF
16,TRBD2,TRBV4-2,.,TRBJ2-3,TGTGCCAGCAGCCAAGATCCGAGTCGGGGGGCAGATACGCAGTATTTT,CASSQDPSRGADTQYF
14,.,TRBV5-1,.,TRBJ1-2,TGCGCCAGCAGCTTGGTTGGAGGCACCGATGGCTACACCTTC,CASSLVGGTDGYTF
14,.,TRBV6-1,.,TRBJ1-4,TGTGCCAGCAGTAGCGGGGGCGCGGATGAAAAACTGTTTTTT,CASSSGGADEKLFF
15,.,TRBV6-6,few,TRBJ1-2,TGTGCCAGCAGTTACCCGATCGGACAGCCTTGGCGCTACACCTTC,CASSYPIGQPWRYTF
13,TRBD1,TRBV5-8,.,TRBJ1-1,TGTGCCAGCAGCTGGAGACAGGGGGCCGAAGCTTTCTTT,CASSWRQGAEAFF
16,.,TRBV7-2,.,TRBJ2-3,TGTGCCAGCAGCTTAGACGGCAGGGGAGGGACAGATACGCAGTATTTT,CASSLDGRGGTDTQYF
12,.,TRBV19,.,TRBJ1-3,TGTGCCAGTAGCGGCAGGGGTAGGACCATATATTTT,CASSGRGRTIYF
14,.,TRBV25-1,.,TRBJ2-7,TGTGCCAGCAGTGAATTAGGGGTCTTCCACGAGCAGTACTTC,CASSELGVFHEQYF
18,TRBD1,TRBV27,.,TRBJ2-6,TGTGCCAGCAGTTTATTGGGACAGGGTACCTCTGGGGCCAACGTCCTGACTTTC,CASSLLGQGTSGANVLTF
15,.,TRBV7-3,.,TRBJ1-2,TGTGCCAGCAGCCCATTAGGAGGTTTTGGCTATGGCTACACCTTC,CASSPLGGFGYGYTF
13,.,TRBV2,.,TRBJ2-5,TGTGCCAGCAGTGATGTGGGGGCTGAGACCCAGTACTTC,CASSDVGAETQYF
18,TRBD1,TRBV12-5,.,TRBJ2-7,TGTGCTAGTGGTTTGGCCCCACCGGGACAGGGAAGCTCCTACGAGCAGTACTTC,CASGLAPPGQGSSYEQYF
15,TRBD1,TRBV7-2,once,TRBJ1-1,TGTGCCAGCAGCTCACCGGGACAGGGGAACACTGAAGCTTTCTTT,CASSSPGQGNTEAFF
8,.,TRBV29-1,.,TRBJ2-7,TGCAGCGTTGACGGTCAGTACTTC,CSVDGQYF
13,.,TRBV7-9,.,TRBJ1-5,TGTGCCAGCGCGGACCGGGGGAATCAGCCCCAGCATTTT,CASADRGNQPQHF
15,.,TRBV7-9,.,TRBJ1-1,TGTGCCAGCAGCGTAACACAGGGAAGGAAGACTGAAGCTTTCTTT,CASSVTQGRKTEAFF
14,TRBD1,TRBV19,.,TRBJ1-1,TGTGCCAGTAGTATAGGTGCAGGGGGAACTGAAGCTTTCTTT,CASSIGAGGTEAFF
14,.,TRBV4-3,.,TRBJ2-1,TGCGCCAGCAGCCAAAACCTAGCTTTCCATGAGCAGTTCTTC,CASSQNLAFHEQFF
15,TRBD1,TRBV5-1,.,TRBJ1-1,TGCGCCAGCAGCTTGGCAGGGACAGACAACACTGAAGCTTTCTTT,CASSLAGTDNTEAFF
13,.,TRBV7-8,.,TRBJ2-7,TGTGCCAGCAGCCCGCCGGCAGGGGCCGAGCAGTACTTC,CASSPPAGAEQYF